Listed below are T cell receptor beta chains from one sample, sequenced in a study of OX40 agonist ivuxolimab in advanced cancers. Sequencing was performed with immunoSEQ multiplex PCR; in TCRdb, only in-frame clones are kept and a portion is missing. The sample yields some 30,000 clones, 74% seen once. This specimen was CD4+ or CD8+ T cells sorted from blood, taken in a trial of the OX40 agonist ivuxolimab. The receptor set was obtained from an adult with an advanced solid tumor such as melanoma, head and neck, liver or kidney cancer. Each CDR3 is given without its conserved first and last residue. The order of the fields is CDR3 protein, V gene, J gene.

CDR3aa: ASSLIGNSPLH
v_gene: TRBV5-5
j_gene: TRBJ1-6

CDR3aa: ASSLEPRRGKNIQY
v_gene: TRBV5-4
j_gene: TRBJ2-4

CDR3aa: ASSQEWPGTFSRGTNEKLF
v_gene: TRBV4-2
j_gene: TRBJ1-4

CDR3aa: ASSMERNYGYT
v_gene: TRBV6-6
j_gene: TRBJ1-2

CDR3aa: ASSGGTLSGANVLT
v_gene: TRBV19
j_gene: TRBJ2-6

CDR3aa: ASSRLWEQY
v_gene: TRBV28
j_gene: TRBJ2-7

CDR3aa: ASSSRGTGDNEQF
v_gene: TRBV7-9
j_gene: TRBJ2-1

CDR3aa: ASTGAGGSSYNEQF
v_gene: TRBV19
j_gene: TRBJ2-1

CDR3aa: ASSPVDSWETQY
v_gene: TRBV7-8
j_gene: TRBJ2-5

CDR3aa: ASSEALVEQF
v_gene: TRBV2
j_gene: TRBJ2-1

CDR3aa: ASSFRGVGTQY
v_gene: TRBV5-5
j_gene: TRBJ2-5

CDR3aa: ASSLIGTGLGGNIQY
v_gene: TRBV5-1
j_gene: TRBJ2-4

CDR3aa: AWSFSGNTIY
v_gene: TRBV30
j_gene: TRBJ1-3

CDR3aa: ASSLVPGNNQPQH
v_gene: TRBV19
j_gene: TRBJ1-5

CDR3aa: ASSRDRRYNEQF
v_gene: TRBV25-1
j_gene: TRBJ2-1

CDR3aa: ASSLGGSNRGYT
v_gene: TRBV7-2
j_gene: TRBJ1-2

CDR3aa: ASSYGRSNNQPQH
v_gene: TRBV6-5
j_gene: TRBJ1-5

CDR3aa: SVEVLGRANYGYT
v_gene: TRBV29-1
j_gene: TRBJ1-2

CDR3aa: ASSPYLDRGGYGYT
v_gene: TRBV7-8
j_gene: TRBJ1-2

CDR3aa: ASSSGLVIEQF
v_gene: TRBV5-4
j_gene: TRBJ2-1

CDR3aa: ASSPERGAYNEQF
v_gene: TRBV7-6
j_gene: TRBJ2-1

CDR3aa: ASSRTGPGYEQY
v_gene: TRBV5-4
j_gene: TRBJ2-7

CDR3aa: ATNGGNTEAF
v_gene: TRBV10-3
j_gene: TRBJ1-1

CDR3aa: AISEAATEAF
v_gene: TRBV10-3
j_gene: TRBJ1-1

CDR3aa: ASSYSIYEQY
v_gene: TRBV6-5
j_gene: TRBJ2-7

CDR3aa: ASSHTGGGQNTEAF
v_gene: TRBV5-4
j_gene: TRBJ1-1

CDR3aa: ASSYRIELNTEAF
v_gene: TRBV6-5
j_gene: TRBJ1-1

CDR3aa: ASSLAGQVNTEAF
v_gene: TRBV7-9
j_gene: TRBJ1-1

CDR3aa: ASSLDSTGNGYT
v_gene: TRBV7-9
j_gene: TRBJ1-2

CDR3aa: ASSNTGDEQF
v_gene: TRBV7-9
j_gene: TRBJ2-1

CDR3aa: ASSLVGRGPDTQY
v_gene: TRBV5-1
j_gene: TRBJ2-3

CDR3aa: ASSSGPGTDTQY
v_gene: TRBV6-1
j_gene: TRBJ2-3

CDR3aa: ASSVEGQGDTGELF
v_gene: TRBV9
j_gene: TRBJ2-2

CDR3aa: ATSRLQGYNYGYT
v_gene: TRBV15
j_gene: TRBJ1-2

CDR3aa: ASSLGLPGETQY
v_gene: TRBV7-2
j_gene: TRBJ2-5

CDR3aa: ASSVASRPTGELF
v_gene: TRBV9
j_gene: TRBJ2-2

CDR3aa: AWSLAHQETQY
v_gene: TRBV30
j_gene: TRBJ2-5

CDR3aa: SGTDRAGGYT
v_gene: TRBV29-1
j_gene: TRBJ1-2

CDR3aa: ASSVATGANYGYT
v_gene: TRBV9
j_gene: TRBJ1-2

CDR3aa: AIGGQMNTEAF
v_gene: TRBV6-5
j_gene: TRBJ1-1

CDR3aa: AISVRGGGTDTQY
v_gene: TRBV10-3
j_gene: TRBJ2-3

CDR3aa: ASSLAGGEGHEQY
v_gene: TRBV7-9
j_gene: TRBJ2-7

CDR3aa: ASSVRDRSYNEQF
v_gene: TRBV9
j_gene: TRBJ2-1

CDR3aa: ASSLTGDHEQY
v_gene: TRBV7-3
j_gene: -

CDR3aa: ASGLGAGQPQH
v_gene: TRBV12-5
j_gene: TRBJ1-5

CDR3aa: ATMTEDGNYGYT
v_gene: TRBV2
j_gene: TRBJ1-2

CDR3aa: ASSAPGQGSLWGTQY
v_gene: TRBV6-1
j_gene: TRBJ2-5

CDR3aa: ASSSTWGGETQY
v_gene: TRBV19
j_gene: TRBJ2-5

CDR3aa: ASTTTGLDEKLF
v_gene: TRBV27
j_gene: TRBJ1-4

CDR3aa: SVEVTVEQF
v_gene: TRBV29-1
j_gene: TRBJ2-1